This T cell receptor beta chain came from a study of CXCR3-negative and CXCR3-positive naive CD8 T cells. Germline CDR1 reads SEHNR; CDR2 reads FQNEAQ (reference sequence). The CDR3 runs 15 residues. UMI-labeled TRB cDNA libraries were prepared by 5' RACE. From its re-call of the 5' RACE reads, TCRdb lists each CDR3 protein once, without DNA. The sample totals more than 65,000 distinct CDR3 sequences. The rearrangement uses TRBV7-9 and TRBJ2-3; TCRdb outputs TRBD1, but without DNA this stays unchecked. This clonotype was sampled from a human donor in good health. Some clones in this sample may be carry-over from other donors' samples. The sample comprised naive CXCR3- CD8+ T cells from blood. Documented subset: CD45RO-CCR7+CD27+CD95- naive CD8+ T cells lacking CXCR3 (TNR3-). The CDR3 here is CASSLTGQITDTQYF.